This T cell receptor beta chain was observed in a study of cytomegalovirus exposure and HLA in healthy donors (dated by TCRdb to between 2016 and 2019). Broadly, across the study: A later analysis indicated that the roughly 120 validation repertoires were generated on the platform also employed for the 666 repertoires of the first cohort. The aim of the study was to test whether cataloging public T cell receptors could identify signatures of past pathogen exposure. Besides the first cohort of 666 subjects, a separate validation cohort made up of over 95 different subjects was used. To predict cytomegalovirus infection status, the study combined high-throughput TCR immunosequencing, statistical association of individual TCRs with disease status, and machine learning.

Results and caveats for the whole study, not just this receptor: Most TCR sequences were observed very rarely across donors, whereas some public TCRs were present in many individuals. According to the authors, the approach could potentially be generalized to other disease states and immunological phenotypes. The classifier was reported to diagnose cytomegalovirus status with high specificity and sensitivity in both the original cohort and the validation cohort. The study listed around 160 TCR beta chains as associated with cytomegalovirus. In vitro tests confirmed that a few of the cytomegalovirus-associated TCR beta chains recognize cytomegalovirus antigens. A later analysis lacked HLA typing for the validation cohort, so it scored co-occurrence in that cohort across all 110 or so repertoires. A later analysis found that TCRs clustered in the first cohort also tended to co-occur in the 130 or so validation repertoires, with 94% of cluster scores above 0.

The donors were included in the validation cohort of over a hundred subjects, a group kept apart from the roughly 700-subject first cohort. The protocol used for the library was the immunoSEQ multiplex PCR assay. The authors' analysis ran thus. To diagnose cytomegalovirus status from the catalog of TCR beta chain sequences, a statistical classification framework was built. Imported from immuneACCESS, the table was reduced by TCRdb to in-frame sequences with V and J called. These copies leave out some clones; in studies compared against another copy, an unresolved V gene accounts for under half, and the cause of the remainder is not known. V, J and clone size reflect that table, while D and trimming were determined from the DNA. The sample profile shows about 56,000 clones; roughly 89% of them were found once. In total, the top ten clones hold 15% of the sample. Including cysteine and phenylalanine, the CDR3 has 13 amino acids. The retained sequence is limited to the CDR3, 39 bases, with the frame set at the first base. V is cut by 4 bases and J by 1 base, and the space between the germline ends is 8 bases. The germline V gene encodes CDR1 SGHRS and CDR2 YFSETQ.

As concerns this clone: It lacks a known antigen. It has no much larger one-base neighbor in the sample; base qualities were not kept.

The sequenced material came from PBMCs. This TCR came from a woman in her late teens or twenties in good health and CMV-seronegative. The V gene is TRBV5-1 and the J gene is TRBJ2-5; TRBD1 is perhaps the D gene, given 5 matching bases. CDR3 region: CASSRGIQETQYF. The base sequence is TGCGCCAGCAGCAGGGGCATCCAAGAGACCCAGTACTTC.